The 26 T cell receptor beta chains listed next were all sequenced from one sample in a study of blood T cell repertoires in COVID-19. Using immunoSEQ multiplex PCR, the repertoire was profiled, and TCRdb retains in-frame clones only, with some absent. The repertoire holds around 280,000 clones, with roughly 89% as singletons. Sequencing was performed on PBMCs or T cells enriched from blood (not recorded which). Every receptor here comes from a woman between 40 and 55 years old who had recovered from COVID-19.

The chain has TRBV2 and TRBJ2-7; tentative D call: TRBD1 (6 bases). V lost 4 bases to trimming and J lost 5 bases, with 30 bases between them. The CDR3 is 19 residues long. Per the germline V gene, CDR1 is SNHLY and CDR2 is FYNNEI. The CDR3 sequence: CASSGAGRGLENPRNEQYF. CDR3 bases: TGTGCCAGCAGTGGCGCGGGCAGGGGCCTAGAAAATCCCCGAAACGAGCAGTACTTC. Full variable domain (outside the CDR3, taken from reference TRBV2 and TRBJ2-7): EPEVTQTPSHQVTQMGQEVILRCVPISNHLYFYWYRQILGQKVEFLVSFYNNEISEKSEIFDDQFSVERPDGSNFTLKIRSTKLEDSAMYFCASSGAGRGLENPRNEQYFGPGTRLTVT.

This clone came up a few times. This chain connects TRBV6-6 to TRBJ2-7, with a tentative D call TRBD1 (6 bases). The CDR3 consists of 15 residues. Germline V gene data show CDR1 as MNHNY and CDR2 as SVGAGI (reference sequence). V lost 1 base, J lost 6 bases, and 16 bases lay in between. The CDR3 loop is CASSYLPDRPGEQYF. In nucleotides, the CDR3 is TGTGCCAGCAGTTACTTACCCGACAGGCCCGGCGAGCAGTACTTC.

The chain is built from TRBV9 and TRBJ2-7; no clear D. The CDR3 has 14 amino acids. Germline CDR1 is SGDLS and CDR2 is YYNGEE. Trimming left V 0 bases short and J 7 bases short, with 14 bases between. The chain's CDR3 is CASSVGGTAREQYF. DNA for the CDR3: TGTGCCAGCAGCGTAGGCGGAACCGCGAGGGAGCAGTACTTC.

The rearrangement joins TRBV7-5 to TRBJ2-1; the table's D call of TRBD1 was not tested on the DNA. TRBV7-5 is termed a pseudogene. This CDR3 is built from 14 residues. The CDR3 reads CARSGRTGGYEQFF. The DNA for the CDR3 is TGTGCCAGAAGCGGGAGGACAGGGGGTTATGAGCAGTTCTTC.

This CDR3 reads CASSFGAGRETQYF. The CDR3 region has the DNA TGTGCCAGCAGTTTTGGCGCGGGAAGGGAGACCCAGTACTTC. The rearrangement uses TRBV27 and TRBJ2-5; D may be TRBD2 (6 bases). Germline V gives CDR1 MNHEY, CDR2 SMNVEV (reference sequence). The V end lost 3 bases, the J end lost 5 bases, and 13 bases lay between the germline ends. This CDR3 is 14 amino acids long.

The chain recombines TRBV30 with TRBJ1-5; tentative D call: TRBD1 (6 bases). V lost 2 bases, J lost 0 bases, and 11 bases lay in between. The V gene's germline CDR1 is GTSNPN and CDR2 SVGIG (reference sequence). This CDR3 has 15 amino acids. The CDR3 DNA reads TGTGCCTGGAGTTCGACAGGTAATAGCAATCAGCCCCAGCATTTT. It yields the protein CAWSSTGNSNQPQHF.

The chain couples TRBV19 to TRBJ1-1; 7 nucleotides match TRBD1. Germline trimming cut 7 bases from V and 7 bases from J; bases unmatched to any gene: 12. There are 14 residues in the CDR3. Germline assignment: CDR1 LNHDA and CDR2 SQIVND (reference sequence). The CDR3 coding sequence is TGTGCCAGTACCACCGGAAGGGACAGTCGTGAAGCTTTCTTT. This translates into CASTTGRDSREAFF.

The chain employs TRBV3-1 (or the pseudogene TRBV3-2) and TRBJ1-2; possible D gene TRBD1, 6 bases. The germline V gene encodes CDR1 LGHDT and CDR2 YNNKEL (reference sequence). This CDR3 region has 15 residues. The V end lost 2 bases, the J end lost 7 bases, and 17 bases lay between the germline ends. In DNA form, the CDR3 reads TGTGCCAGCAGCCAAATAGGACAGACGCATGGTGGCTACACCTTC. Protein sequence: CASSQIGQTHGGYTF.

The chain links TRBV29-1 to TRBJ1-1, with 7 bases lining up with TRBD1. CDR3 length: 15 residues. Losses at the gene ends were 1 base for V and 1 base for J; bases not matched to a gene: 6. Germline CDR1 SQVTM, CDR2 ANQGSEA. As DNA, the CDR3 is TGCAGCGTTGAAGGGGTGGGACAGTCGAACACTGAAGCTTTCTTT. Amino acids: CSVEGVGQSNTEAFF. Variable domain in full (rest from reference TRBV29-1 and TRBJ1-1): SAVISQKPSRDICQRGTSLTIQCQVDSQVTMMFWYRQQPGQSLTLIATANQGSEATYESGFVIDKFPISRPNLTFSTLTVSNMSPEDSSIYLCSVEGVGQSNTEAFFGQGTRLTVV.

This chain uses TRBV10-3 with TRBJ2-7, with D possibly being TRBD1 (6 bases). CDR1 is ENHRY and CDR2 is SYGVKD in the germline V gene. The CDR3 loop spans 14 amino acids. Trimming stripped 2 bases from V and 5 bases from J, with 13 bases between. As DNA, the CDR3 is TGTGCCATCAGTGAGGGCAGGGGATTCGACGAGCAGTACTTC. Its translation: CAISEGRGFDEQYF.

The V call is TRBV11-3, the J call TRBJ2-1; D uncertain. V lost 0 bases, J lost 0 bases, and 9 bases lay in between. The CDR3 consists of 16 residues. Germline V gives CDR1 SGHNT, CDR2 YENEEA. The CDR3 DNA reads TGTGCCAGCAGCTTAGATCCGGTGAGCTCCTACAATGAGCAGTTCTTC. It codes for CASSLDPVSSYNEQFF. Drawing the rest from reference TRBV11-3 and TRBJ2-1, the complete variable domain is EAGVVQSPRYKIIEKKQPVAFWCNPISGHNTLYWYLQNLGQGPELLIRYENEEAVDDSQLPKDRFSAERLKGVDSTLKIQPAELGDSAVYLCASSLDPVSSYNEQFFGPGTRLTVL.

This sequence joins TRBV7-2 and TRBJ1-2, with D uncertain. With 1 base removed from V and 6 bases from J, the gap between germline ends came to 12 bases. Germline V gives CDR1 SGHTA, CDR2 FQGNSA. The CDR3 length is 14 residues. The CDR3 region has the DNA TGTGCCAGCAGCTTAGGGAGGTTTATGGATGGCTACACCTTC. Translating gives CASSLGRFMDGYTF.

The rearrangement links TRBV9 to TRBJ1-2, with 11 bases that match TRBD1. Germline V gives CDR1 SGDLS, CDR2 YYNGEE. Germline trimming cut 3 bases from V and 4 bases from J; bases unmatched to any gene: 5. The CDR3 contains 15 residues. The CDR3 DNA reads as TGTGCCAGCAGCGCGCGGACAGGGGGCTTCTATGGCTACACCTTC. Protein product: CASSARTGGFYGYTF.

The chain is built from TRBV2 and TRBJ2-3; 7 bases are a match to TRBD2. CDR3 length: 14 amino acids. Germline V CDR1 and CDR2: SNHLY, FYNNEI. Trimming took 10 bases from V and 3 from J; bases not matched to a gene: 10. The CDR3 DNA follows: TGTGCCACCCGCCGGCTAGCGGATACAGATACGCAGTATTTT. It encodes CATRRLADTDTQYF.

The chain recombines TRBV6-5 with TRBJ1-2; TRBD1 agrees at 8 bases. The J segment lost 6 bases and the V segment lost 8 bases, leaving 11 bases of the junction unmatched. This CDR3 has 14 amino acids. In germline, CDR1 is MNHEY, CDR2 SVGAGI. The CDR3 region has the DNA TGTGCCAGCCTTGGCCGACGGACAGGGCATGGCTACACCTTC. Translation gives CASLGRRTGHGYTF.

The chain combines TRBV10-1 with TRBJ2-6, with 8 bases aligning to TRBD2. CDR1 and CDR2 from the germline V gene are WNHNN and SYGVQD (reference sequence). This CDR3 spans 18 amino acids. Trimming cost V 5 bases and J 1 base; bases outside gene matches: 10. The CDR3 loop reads CASSSGSGGPSGANVLTF. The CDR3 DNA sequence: TGCGCCAGCAGTTCAGGAAGCGGGGGACCGTCTGGGGCCAACGTCCTGACTTTC.

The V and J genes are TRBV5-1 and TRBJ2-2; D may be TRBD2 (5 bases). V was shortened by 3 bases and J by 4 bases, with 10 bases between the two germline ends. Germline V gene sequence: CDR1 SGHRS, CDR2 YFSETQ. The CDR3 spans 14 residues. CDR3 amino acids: CASSWTGFTGELFF. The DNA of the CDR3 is TGCGCCAGCAGCTGGACTGGATTCACCGGGGAGCTGTTTTTT.

The CDR3 nucleotides read TGTGCCAGCACCAGAACCGGGACTCGGAATTCACCCCTCCACTTT. Translation: CASTRTGTRNSPLHF. V gene TRBV18 combines with J gene TRBJ1-6, with TRBD1 as a possible D gene (5 bases). The CDR3 has 15 residues. V was shortened by 8 bases and J by 7 bases, with 18 bases between the two germline ends. Germline lookup yields CDR1 KGHSH and CDR2 LQKENI.

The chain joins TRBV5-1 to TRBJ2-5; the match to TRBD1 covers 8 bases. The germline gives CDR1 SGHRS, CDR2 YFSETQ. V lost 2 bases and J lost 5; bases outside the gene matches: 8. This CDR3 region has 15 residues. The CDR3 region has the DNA TGCGCCAGCAGCTTTACCGCGACAGGGGTGGAGACCCAGTACTTC. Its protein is CASSFTATGVETQYF.

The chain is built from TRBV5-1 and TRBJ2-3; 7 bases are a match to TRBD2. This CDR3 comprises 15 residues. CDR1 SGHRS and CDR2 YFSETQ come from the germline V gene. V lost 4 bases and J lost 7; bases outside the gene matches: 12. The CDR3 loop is CASSLGTTFRNTQYF. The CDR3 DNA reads TGCGCCAGCAGCCTGGGGACTACCTTTCGGAATACGCAGTATTTT.

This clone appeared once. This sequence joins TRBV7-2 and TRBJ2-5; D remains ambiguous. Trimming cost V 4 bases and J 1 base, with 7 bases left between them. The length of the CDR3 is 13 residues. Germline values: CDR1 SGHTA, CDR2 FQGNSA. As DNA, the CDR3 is TGTGCCAGCAGCTCCCTCCGCCAAGAGACCCAGTACTTC. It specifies CASSSLRQETQYF. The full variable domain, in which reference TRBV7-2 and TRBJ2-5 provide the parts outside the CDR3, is GAGVSQSPSNKVTEKGKDVELRCDPISGHTALYWYRQSLGQGLEFLIYFQGNSAPDKSGLPSDRFSAERTGGSVSTLTIQRTQQEDSAVYLCASSSLRQETQYFGPGTRLLVL.

CDR3 in DNA: TGTGCCAGCAGTTTATTGGGGGCGGGAGAGACCCAGTACTTC. It encodes CASSLLGAGETQYF. The chain links TRBV28 to TRBJ2-5, with D maybe TRBD1 (6 bases). The CDR3 spans 14 residues. The germline gives CDR1 MDHEN, CDR2 SYDVKM. Trimming removed 1 base from V and 4 bases from J, with 10 bases in between.

The CDR3 protein is CAWSVGEGTGELFF. Written as DNA, the CDR3 is TGTGCCTGGAGTGTGGGGGAGGGGACCGGGGAGCTGTTTTTT. The gene calls are TRBV30 and TRBJ2-2, with TRBD2 matching 7 bases. The V and J ends lost 0 bases and 5 bases, in that order; junction bases with no gene match: 3. CDR3 length: 14 amino acids. Germline loops: CDR1 GTSNPN, CDR2 SVGIG (reference sequence).

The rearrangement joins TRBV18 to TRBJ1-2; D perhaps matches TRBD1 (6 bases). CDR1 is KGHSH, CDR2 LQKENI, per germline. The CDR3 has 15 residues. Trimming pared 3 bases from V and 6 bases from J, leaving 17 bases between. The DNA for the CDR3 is TGTGCCAGCTCACCCTGGGGACAAAGAACGGATGGCTACACCTTC. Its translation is CASSPWGQRTDGYTF.

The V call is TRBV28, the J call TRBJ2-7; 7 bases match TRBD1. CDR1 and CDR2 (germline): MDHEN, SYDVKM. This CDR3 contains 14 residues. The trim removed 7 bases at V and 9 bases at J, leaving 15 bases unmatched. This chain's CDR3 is CASTAGTALRGQYF. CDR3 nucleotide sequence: TGTGCCAGCACCGCCGGGACAGCCCTACGAGGGCAGTACTTC.

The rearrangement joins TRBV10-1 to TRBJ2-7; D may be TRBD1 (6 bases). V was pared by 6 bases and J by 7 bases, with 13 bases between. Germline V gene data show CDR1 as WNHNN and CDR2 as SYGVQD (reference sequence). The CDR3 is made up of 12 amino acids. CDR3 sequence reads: CASRGQSGEQYF. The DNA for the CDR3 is TGCGCCAGCAGAGGACAGTCGGGAGAGCAGTACTTC.